Listed below are T cell receptor beta chains from one sample, sequenced in a study of shared clonotypes between healthy human individuals. TCRdb's copy holds only in-frame clones and misses some; the assay was immunoSEQ multiplex PCR. The sample consists of roughly 850,000 clones, about 97% of them appearing once. Material for sequencing was naive CD8+ T cells sorted from blood. The receptors derive from a man younger than 45 in good health. The CDR3 runs from the conserved cysteine through the conserved F or W. A D gene is named only where the DNA matches it firmly. Expanded clones are given a class, and other clones once, few, many or no size at all.

d_gene: TRBD1; v_gene: TRBV23-1; abundance: .; j_gene: TRBJ2-2; CDR3nt: TGCGCCAGCAGGACAGGGTACACCGGGGAGCTGTTTTTT; CDR3aa: CASRTGYTGELFF
d_gene: .; v_gene: TRBV7-9; abundance: .; j_gene: TRBJ2-6; CDR3nt: TGTGCCAGCAGCCCCCCCGGGCCGGGGGCCAACGTCCTGACTTTC; CDR3aa: CASSPPGPGANVLTF
d_gene: TRBD1; v_gene: TRBV11-2; abundance: .; j_gene: TRBJ1-2; CDR3nt: TGTGCCAGCAGCCAAAGTGGGGGCCGGACAGGGTTTATCTATGGCTACACCTTC; CDR3aa: CASSQSGGRTGFIYGYTF
d_gene: .; v_gene: TRBV9; abundance: once; j_gene: TRBJ1-2; CDR3nt: TGTGCCAGCAGCGTAGGAGCCGGAGCCAAGGGCTACACCTTC; CDR3aa: CASSVGAGAKGYTF
d_gene: TRBD2; v_gene: TRBV10-3; abundance: .; j_gene: TRBJ2-1; CDR3nt: TGTGCCATCAGTTTAGCGGGAGAGGGCAATGAGCAGTTCTTC; CDR3aa: CAISLAGEGNEQFF
d_gene: .; v_gene: TRBV5-6; abundance: once; j_gene: TRBJ1-5; CDR3nt: TGTGCCAGCAGCCCTGGGTTTGGTGGCAATCAGCCCCAGCATTTT; CDR3aa: CASSPGFGGNQPQHF
d_gene: TRBD2; v_gene: TRBV27; abundance: .; j_gene: TRBJ2-7; CDR3nt: TGTGCCAGCAGTTCCAGGGAGGGGTACGAGCAGTACTTC; CDR3aa: CASSSREGYEQYF
d_gene: .; v_gene: TRBV7-9; abundance: .; j_gene: TRBJ2-7; CDR3nt: TGTGCCAGCAGCCCTGGCCAGGGGAGGGGCGAGCAGTACTTC; CDR3aa: CASSPGQGRGEQYF
d_gene: TRBD1; v_gene: TRBV29-1; abundance: .; j_gene: TRBJ1-2; CDR3nt: TGCAGCGCGCCCGAGACAGGGGACAACCCTTCTAACTATGGCTACACCTTC; CDR3aa: CSAPETGDNPSNYGYTF
d_gene: .; v_gene: TRBV5-1; abundance: once; j_gene: TRBJ2-7; CDR3nt: TGCGCCAGCAGCTTGGTGTCGGGGACCGAGCAGTACTTC; CDR3aa: CASSLVSGTEQYF
d_gene: .; v_gene: TRBV6-5; abundance: once; j_gene: TRBJ1-1; CDR3nt: TGTGCCAGCAGTGCCACAGGCCTCTCTGCTGGGGCTTTCTTT; CDR3aa: CASSATGLSAGAFF
d_gene: TRBD1; v_gene: TRBV27; abundance: .; j_gene: TRBJ2-5; CDR3nt: TGTGCCAGCAGTTTATCCGGGACAGGAGAGACCCAGTACTTC; CDR3aa: CASSLSGTGETQYF
d_gene: .; v_gene: TRBV6-5; abundance: .; j_gene: TRBJ2-2; CDR3nt: TGTGCCAGCAGTTACCAAAACACCGGGGAGCTGTTTTTT; CDR3aa: CASSYQNTGELFF
d_gene: TRBD1; v_gene: TRBV28; abundance: .; j_gene: TRBJ1-4; CDR3nt: TGTGCCAGCAGTTTAGACAGGGGGTATGAAAAACTGTTTTTT; CDR3aa: CASSLDRGYEKLFF
d_gene: .; v_gene: TRBV18; abundance: .; j_gene: TRBJ1-2; CDR3nt: TGTGCCAGCTCACCACTTACTTCTGAAAACTATGGCTACACCTTC; CDR3aa: CASSPLTSENYGYTF
d_gene: .; v_gene: TRBV9; abundance: .; j_gene: TRBJ2-3; CDR3nt: TGTGCCAGCAGTGCAAGCCGGGACTCCTATAGCACAGATACGCAGTATTTT; CDR3aa: CASSASRDSYSTDTQYF
d_gene: TRBD2; v_gene: TRBV15; abundance: .; j_gene: TRBJ2-3; CDR3nt: TGTGCCACCAGCAGAGGGACTAGCGGGCGAACAGATACGCAGTATTTT; CDR3aa: CATSRGTSGRTDTQYF
d_gene: TRBD1; v_gene: TRBV28; abundance: .; j_gene: TRBJ2-1; CDR3nt: TGTGCCAGCAGTGACAGGGGTCCAGACAATGAGCAGTTCTTC; CDR3aa: CASSDRGPDNEQFF
d_gene: TRBD2; v_gene: TRBV15; abundance: .; j_gene: TRBJ2-5; CDR3nt: TGTGCCACCAGCAGAGATGGCCTAGCGGAGTACAAGAGCGAGACCCAGTACTTC; CDR3aa: CATSRDGLAEYKSETQYF
d_gene: TRBD2; v_gene: TRBV28; abundance: .; j_gene: TRBJ2-7; CDR3nt: TGTGCCAGCACTTACCAGACTAGCGTGTCCTACGAGCAGTACTTC; CDR3aa: CASTYQTSVSYEQYF
d_gene: .; v_gene: TRBV9; abundance: .; j_gene: TRBJ1-1; CDR3nt: TGTGCCAGCAGTGCGGGGGATAACACTGAAGCTTTCTTT; CDR3aa: CASSAGDNTEAFF
d_gene: .; v_gene: TRBV4-1; abundance: .; j_gene: TRBJ1-3; CDR3nt: TGCGCCAATGGGCGGGGGAGGAGTGGAAACACCATATATTTT; CDR3aa: CANGRGRSGNTIYF
d_gene: .; v_gene: TRBV11-2; abundance: .; j_gene: TRBJ2-1; CDR3nt: TGTGCCAGCAGCTTGGAGCGGTACAATGAGCAGTTCTTC; CDR3aa: CASSLERYNEQFF
d_gene: TRBD1; v_gene: TRBV5-1; abundance: once; j_gene: TRBJ2-6; CDR3nt: TGCGCCAGCAGCGAGACAGGGGTCGCCTCTGGGGCCAACGTCCTGACTTTC; CDR3aa: CASSETGVASGANVLTF
d_gene: .; v_gene: TRBV7-9; abundance: .; j_gene: TRBJ2-1; CDR3nt: TGTGCCAGCAGTCTGTCTCTGGAGCAGTTCTTC; CDR3aa: CASSLSLEQFF
d_gene: .; v_gene: TRBV27; abundance: .; j_gene: TRBJ2-7; CDR3nt: TGTGCCAGCAGTTTATCGGGCACTCTTCACTACGAGCAGTACTTC; CDR3aa: CASSLSGTLHYEQYF
d_gene: TRBD2; v_gene: TRBV2; abundance: .; j_gene: TRBJ2-7; CDR3nt: TGTGCCAGCAGAGCGGGACCCGTACTCACTGGGTCTTACTACGAGCAGTACTTC; CDR3aa: CASRAGPVLTGSYYEQYF
d_gene: .; v_gene: TRBV4-1; abundance: .; j_gene: TRBJ1-5; CDR3nt: TGCGCCAGCAGCCCAACGGGGCCAGTCGATCAGCCCCAGCATTTT; CDR3aa: CASSPTGPVDQPQHF
d_gene: TRBD2; v_gene: TRBV7-8; abundance: .; j_gene: TRBJ2-1; CDR3nt: TGTGCCAGCAGCACTCTGGGACTAGCGGACTCTTCCTACAATGAGCAGTTCTTC; CDR3aa: CASSTLGLADSSYNEQFF
d_gene: .; v_gene: TRBV15; abundance: few; j_gene: TRBJ2-7; CDR3nt: TGTGCCACCAGCACCTTCCAGGGCTACGAGCAGTACTTC; CDR3aa: CATSTFQGYEQYF
d_gene: TRBD2; v_gene: TRBV9; abundance: once; j_gene: TRBJ2-7; CDR3nt: TGTGCCAGCAGCGGGATCGAACTAGCGGACTTATACGAGCAGTACTTC; CDR3aa: CASSGIELADLYEQYF
d_gene: TRBD2; v_gene: TRBV5-1; abundance: .; j_gene: TRBJ2-5; CDR3nt: TGCGCCAGCAGAAGAGCTCGGGAGGGTGTCCAAGAGACCCAGTACTTC; CDR3aa: CASRRAREGVQETQYF
d_gene: TRBD2; v_gene: TRBV11-2; abundance: .; j_gene: TRBJ2-7; CDR3nt: TGTGCCAGCAGCACAACCGGGACTAGCTCAAGAGAGCAGTACTTC; CDR3aa: CASSTTGTSSREQYF
d_gene: .; v_gene: TRBV15; abundance: once; j_gene: TRBJ1-4; CDR3nt: TGTGCCACACAAACGACCGACAGAGGCGATGAAAAACTGTTTTTT; CDR3aa: CATQTTDRGDEKLFF
d_gene: .; v_gene: TRBV7-2; abundance: .; j_gene: TRBJ1-5; CDR3nt: TGTGCCAGCAGCTTATCCCTAGATCTGGGGGGTCAGCCCCAGCATTTT; CDR3aa: CASSLSLDLGGQPQHF
d_gene: .; v_gene: TRBV29-1; abundance: .; j_gene: TRBJ2-1; CDR3nt: TGCAGCGTTGAATGGGGAGTCGGGATCAGTGGAGACAATGAGCAGTTCTTC; CDR3aa: CSVEWGVGISGDNEQFF
d_gene: .; v_gene: TRBV6-5; abundance: .; j_gene: TRBJ1-2; CDR3nt: TGTGCCAGCAGTTACTCCCAGAGTTGGGATGGCTACACCTTC; CDR3aa: CASSYSQSWDGYTF